Presented here are 17 T cell receptor beta chains from one specimen sequenced in a study of cytomegalovirus exposure and HLA in healthy donors. Primers: 60 Vbeta forward and 13 Jbeta reverse. Sequencing was performed with immunoSEQ multiplex PCR; in TCRdb, only in-frame clones are kept and a portion is missing. Of some 150,000 clones listed, approximately 78% were seen once; the top ten hold approximately 0.8%. The sample comprised PBMCs. The receptors come from a young woman in good health and CMV-seronegative.

The chain is built from TRBV28 and TRBJ1-3; possibly TRBD1 for D (5 bases). The germline gives CDR1 MDHEN, CDR2 SYDVKM. The CDR3 runs to 15 residues. The V end was cut by 1 base, the J end by 5 bases, with 12 bases between. The CDR3 nucleotides read TGTGCCAGCAGTTTATCCAGGGCCCCAAGAAACACCATATATTTT. Protein sequence: CASSLSRAPRNTIYF.

As DNA, the CDR3 is TGTGCCATCAATGACGGCGGGAGGAACTACGAGCAGTACTTC. Translated: CAINDGGRNYEQYF. The rearrangement uses TRBV10-3 and TRBJ2-7, with 8 positions matching TRBD2. The length of the CDR3 is 14 residues. The germline gives CDR1 ENHRY, CDR2 SYGVKD. J gave up 3 bases and V 7 bases, and 8 bases lay outside the gene matches.

This rearrangement joins TRBV7-9 to TRBJ1-1; D not certain. Germline CDR1 is SEHNR and CDR2 is FQNEAQ (reference sequence). Deletions cut 3 bases from V and 4 bases from J, with 6 bases between. This CDR3 is built from 12 residues. CDR3 amino acids: CASSLISTEAFF. CDR3 coding DNA: TGTGCCAGCAGCTTGATTAGCACTGAAGCTTTCTTT. The full variable domain, with the rest looked up from reference TRBV7-9 and TRBJ1-1, is DTGVSQNPRHKITKRGQNVTFRCDPISEHNRLYWYRQTLGQGPEFLTYFQNEAQLEKSRLLSDRFSAERPKGSFSTLEIQRTEQGDSAMYLCASSLISTEAFFGQGTRLTVV.

This clone showed up just once. The chain links TRBV5-6 to TRBJ2-7; D possibly corresponds to TRBD2 (6 bases). The V gene lost 0 bases and the J gene lost 2 bases, with 9 bases spanning the gap. Germline CDR1 reads SGHDT; CDR2 reads YYEEEE. The CDR3 covers 14 residues. CDR3 nucleotides: TGTGCCAGCAGCTTGGGCGGGGATCCCTACGAGCAGTACTTC. This gives the protein CASSLGGDPYEQYF.

The CDR3 DNA sequence: TGCGCCAGCAGCTTGACCGGGACAGGGTACGAGCAGTACTTC. It specifies CASSLTGTGYEQYF. The rearrangement joins TRBV5-1 to TRBJ2-7; 9 nucleotides agree with TRBD1. Per germline, CDR1 SGHRS and CDR2 YFSETQ. J gave up 4 bases and V 1 base, and 3 bases lay outside the gene matches. This CDR3 comprises 14 residues.

The CDR3 here is CASSSRTGSSLKYTEAFF. Here the CDR3 DNA reads TGTGCCAGCAGCTCCAGGACAGGATCTTCCCTAAAGTACACTGAAGCTTTCTTT. The chain links TRBV13 to TRBJ1-1; 7 nucleotides match TRBD1. V was pared by 4 bases and J by 3 bases, with 17 bases of the junction left unmatched. The CDR3 spans 18 residues. Germline V gene lookup returns CDR1 PRHDT and CDR2 FYEKMQ (reference sequence).

The V gene is TRBV5-1, the J gene TRBJ2-2, with 11 nucleotides matching TRBD1. J gave up 6 bases and V 2 bases, and 3 bases lay outside the gene matches. This CDR3 spans 15 amino acids. Germline CDR1 SGHRS, CDR2 YFSETQ. The CDR3 protein is CASSFTGQGAGELFF. The CDR3 DNA is TGCGCCAGCAGCTTTACGGGACAGGGGGCCGGGGAGCTGTTTTTT. Variable domain in full (rest from reference TRBV5-1 and TRBJ2-2): KAGVTQTPRYLIKTRGQQVTLSCSPISGHRSVSWYQQTPGQGLQFLFEYFSETQRNKGNFPGRFSGRQFSNSRSEMNVSTLELGDSALYLCASSFTGQGAGELFFGEGSRLTVL.

The chain combines TRBV6-1 with TRBJ2-7, with 10 bases lining up with TRBD2. CDR3 length equals 13 residues. Germline V CDR1 and CDR2: MNHNS, SASEGT. Trimming took 6 bases from V and 8 from J; bases not matched to a gene: 7. The CDR3 loop is CASRESGRAQQYF. The CDR3 nucleotides are TGTGCCAGCAGGGAAAGCGGGAGGGCCCAGCAGTACTTC.

The J gene is TRBJ2-5, the V gene TRBV7-6, with D perhaps TRBD2 (6 bases). Trimming shortened V by 5 bases and J by 5 bases, and 18 bases separated the two germline ends. This CDR3 region has 15 residues. Germline loops: CDR1 SGHVS, CDR2 FNYEAQ. As DNA, the CDR3 is TGTGCCAGCAGCCTCATGGGGCGGGATGGGGAGACCCAGTACTTC. Translating it yields CASSLMGRDGETQYF.

The CDR3 DNA reads as TGTGCCAGCACCCCTACAGGGGACACCGGGGAGCTGTTTTTT. It encodes CASTPTGDTGELFF. This chain links TRBV28 with TRBJ2-2; 7 nucleotides align to TRBD1. Germline V gene sequence: CDR1 MDHEN, CDR2 SYDVKM. The CDR3 consists of 14 residues. The V segment lost 7 bases and the J segment 3 bases; nucleotides outside the gene matches: 5.

This clone was recorded a few times. The V and J genes are TRBV27 and TRBJ1-1; D uncertain. Germline assignment: CDR1 MNHEY and CDR2 SMNVEV (reference sequence). Trimming shortened V by 2 bases and J by 6 bases, and 10 bases separated the two germline ends. This CDR3 is built from 13 residues. CDR3 sequence (DNA): TGTGCCAGCAGTTTAACCCACTGGTCTGAAGCTTTCTTT. This gives the protein CASSLTHWSEAFF.

This chain connects TRBV19 to TRBJ2-7; the match to TRBD2 covers 8 bases. The J segment lost 3 bases and the V segment lost 6 bases, leaving 7 bases of the junction unmatched. CDR3 size: 14 residues. Germline CDR1 LNHDA, CDR2 SQIVND (reference sequence). The CDR3 DNA is TGTGCCAGTAGACGGAGCGGGAGTGGCTACGAGCAGTACTTC. Its translation: CASRRSGSGYEQYF.

This sequence joins TRBV28 and TRBJ2-2; the match to TRBD1 covers 10 bases. The germline CDR1 and CDR2 sequences are MDHEN and SYDVKM. Losses at the gene ends were 6 bases for V and 7 bases for J; bases not matched to a gene: 5. The CDR3 has 14 residues. CDR3 sequence (DNA): TGTGCCAGCAGATCGACAGGGGGCGACGGGGAGCTGTTTTTT. Amino acids: CASRSTGGDGELFF.

Written as DNA, the CDR3 is TGTGCCAGCAGAATAGCGGGGGGGCCTAATGAGCAGTTCTTC. Amino acids: CASRIAGGPNEQFF. The chain recombines TRBV2 with TRBJ2-1; TRBD2 agrees at 11 bases. The ends lost 6 bases at V and 7 bases at J; junction bases unmatched: 5. The CDR3 length is 14 residues. The germline CDR1 and CDR2 sequences are SNHLY and FYNNEI.

This rearrangement joins TRBV28 to TRBJ2-6; tentatively, D is TRBD1 (6 bases). Trimming left V 3 bases short and J 3 bases short, with 12 bases between. Germline V gene sequence: CDR1 MDHEN, CDR2 SYDVKM. This CDR3 is 16 amino acids long. The CDR3 spells CASSFQGQGGANVLTF. In DNA form, the CDR3 reads TGTGCCAGCAGTTTTCAGGGACAAGGTGGGGCCAACGTCCTGACTTTC.

The J gene is TRBJ2-1, the V gene TRBV25-1; D remains ambiguous. Germline loops: CDR1 MGHDK, CDR2 SYGVNS. This CDR3 is built from 14 residues. V was shortened by 3 bases and J by 3 bases, with 9 bases between the two germline ends. The CDR3 DNA is TGTGCCAGCAGTGAGAGTCAGGACTACAATGAGCAGTTCTTC. Translated, it gives CASSESQDYNEQFF.

The genes are TRBV4-1 and TRBJ1-3, with 7 bases fitting TRBD1. The V and J ends lost 2 bases and 0 bases, in that order; junction bases with no gene match: 7. The CDR3 has 17 amino acids. Germline V CDR1 and CDR2: MGHRA, YSYEKL. CDR3 sequence: CASSQKEGQFSGNTIYF. In DNA, the CDR3 is TGCGCCAGCAGCCAAAAGGAGGGACAGTTCTCTGGAAACACCATATATTTT.